This note documents a single TCR beta chain sequence. The antigen remains unidentified. This specimen comes from a study of a mutant IDH1 vaccine in newly diagnosed glioma. Assay: immunoSEQ multiplex PCR; the TCRdb copy retains only in-frame clones and omits some. The sample consists of tens of thousands of clones, approximately 85% of them appearing once. Stated time point: week 23, last vaccination. All doses held 300 ug of mutant IDH1 20-mer peptide, with topical imiquimod. The clonotype comes from a woman between 50 and 59 years old with glioma. The source was PBMCs, collected from a glioma patient whose treatment included an IDH1 peptide vaccine.

CDR3 protein: CAISGLAGGGHQETQYF. The CDR3, as DNA: TGTGCCATCAGTGGACTAGCGGGAGGGGGGCACCAAGAGACCCAGTACTTC. The chain has TRBV10-3 and TRBJ2-5; TRBD2 matches at 14 bases. The V segment lost 4 bases and the J segment 0 bases; nucleotides outside the gene matches: 4. Germline CDR1 reads ENHRY; CDR2 reads SYGVKD. This CDR3 is 17 amino acids long.